These 32 T cell receptor beta chains share one sample of origin, sequenced in a study of graft-versus-host responses after intestinal transplantation (dated by TCRdb to the early 2020s). Libraries were made using the immunoSEQ multiplex PCR assay. This immuneACCESS table, as held by TCRdb, lists in-frame sequences with V and J called but not all clones. Of the missing ones, under half trace to an unresolved V gene in checked studies; the others have no known cause. Present in this sample are 57,000 or so clones, around 91% of which were seen just once. The ten most abundant clones make up about 2.9% of the sample. The sequencing used PBMCs, collected almost 120 days after intestinal transplantation. These receptors all stem from a human patient who received an intestinal transplant, so some T cells may come from the graft donor.

V is TRBV7-2 and J is TRBJ1-6; TRBD1 is a possible D gene (5 bases). This CDR3 is built from 14 residues. The germline V and J ends were trimmed by 9 bases and 5 bases, with 14 bases remaining between them. Germline CDR1 and CDR2: SGHTA and FQGNSA. Here the CDR3 reads CASSQGYDNSPLHF. The CDR3, as DNA: TGTGCCAGTAGCCAGGGATACGATAATTCACCCCTCCACTTT.

The chain's CDR3 is CASSLLTGSNTEAFF. CDR3 bases: TGTGCCAGCAGCTTACTGACAGGGTCGAACACTGAAGCTTTCTTT. This chain connects TRBV7-6 to TRBJ1-1; 7 positions agree with TRBD1. Per germline, CDR1 SGHVS and CDR2 FNYEAQ. Germline trimming cut 2 bases from V and 1 base from J; bases unmatched to any gene: 4. The CDR3 is 15 amino acids.

The J gene is TRBJ2-1, the V gene TRBV2, with 14 nucleotides matching TRBD2. The J segment lost 12 bases and the V segment lost 1 base, leaving 8 bases of the junction unmatched. This CDR3 is 16 amino acids long. CDR1 is SNHLY and CDR2 is FYNNEI in the germline V gene. The CDR3 bases are TGTGCCAGCAGTGAAGAGGGACTAGCGGGAGTCAACGGGCAGTTCTTC. Translated: CASSEEGLAGVNGQFF.

The chain recombines TRBV6-1 with TRBJ2-2, with 7 bases aligning to TRBD1. Germline V gene lookup returns CDR1 MNHNS and CDR2 SASEGT. This CDR3 has 17 residues. J lost 0 bases, V lost 3 bases, and 7 bases had no gene match. The CDR3 bases are TGTGCCAGCAGTGAGACAAGGACAGGCTCGAACACCGGGGAGCTGTTTTTT. It yields the protein CASSETRTGSNTGELFF.

The chain employs TRBV27 and TRBJ1-4; TRBD1 agrees at 9 bases. Per germline, CDR1 MNHEY and CDR2 SMNVEV (reference sequence). Germline trimming cut 5 bases from V and 0 bases from J; bases unmatched to any gene: 7. The CDR3 loop spans 17 amino acids. The CDR3 bases are TGTGCCAGCAGTCCCACAGGGGGCGGGGCAACTAATGAAAAACTGTTTTTT. Translated, it gives CASSPTGGGATNEKLFF. Together with reference TRBV27 and TRBJ1-4, the CDR3 gives the full variable domain: EAQVTQNPRYLITVTGKKLTVTCSQNMNHEYMSWYRQDPGLGLRQIYYSMNVEVTDKGDVPEGYKVSRKEKRNFPLILESPSPNQTSLYFCASSPTGGGATNEKLFFGSGTQLSVL.

The sample holds one count of this clone. The CDR3 sequence: CASSFGNRDWEETQYF. CDR3 bases: TGCGCCAGCAGCTTCGGGAACAGGGATTGGGAAGAGACCCAGTACTTC. The V and J genes are TRBV5-1 and TRBJ2-5, with D maybe TRBD1 (6 bases). CDR1 SGHRS and CDR2 YFSETQ come from the germline V gene. This CDR3 region has 16 residues. Between the trimmed V and J ends, which lost 2 bases and 3 bases, there was a span of 17 bases.

This rearrangement joins TRBV30 to TRBJ1-2; no clear D gene. The germline CDR1 and CDR2 sequences are GTSNPN and SVGIG (reference sequence). V lost 0 bases and J lost 4, with 18 bases in between. This CDR3 region has 16 residues. CDR3 protein: CAWSVRALSFSYGYTF. Here the CDR3 DNA reads TGTGCCTGGAGTGTAAGGGCCCTCTCGTTCTCCTATGGCTACACCTTC. The full variable domain, rest sourced from reference TRBV30 and TRBJ1-2, is SQTIHQWPATLVQPVGSPLSLECTVEGTSNPNLYWYRQAAGRGLQLLFYSVGIGQISSEVPQNLSASRPQDRQFILSSKKLLLSDSGFYLCAWSVRALSFSYGYTFGSGTRLTVV.

This clone was observed once. V gene TRBV27 combines with J gene TRBJ2-7; no definite D call. Germline V lookup: CDR1 MNHEY, CDR2 SMNVEV (reference sequence). This CDR3 has 13 residues. Trimming removed 0 bases at V and 4 bases at J, with 7 bases between. CDR3 DNA: TGTGCCAGCAGTTTATCGGGTCTATACGAGCAGTACTTC. Residues: CASSLSGLYEQYF.

The V call is TRBV5-6, the J call TRBJ2-2, with TRBD2 as a possible D gene (5 bases). CDR1 is SGHDT, CDR2 YYEEEE, per germline. This CDR3 comprises 15 residues. Trimming removed 2 bases at V and 5 bases at J, with 13 bases between. CDR3 sequence (DNA): TGTGCCAGCAGCTTAGGAGGCGTGTGGACCGGGGAGCTGTTTTTT. Its protein is CASSLGGVWTGELFF.

This clone was detected once. The chain employs TRBV30 and TRBJ1-2; 10 bases are a match to TRBD1. Germline trimming cut 2 bases from V and 10 bases from J; bases unmatched to any gene: 10. Germline-derived CDR1 and CDR2 are GTSNPN and SVGIG (reference sequence). The CDR3 consists of 14 residues. CDR3 amino acids: CAWSYSPGTGDYTF. In DNA, the CDR3 is TGTGCCTGGAGTTATTCGCCCGGGACAGGGGACTACACCTTC.

This chain connects TRBV25-1 to TRBJ2-1; 9 nucleotides align to TRBD1. CDR3 length equals 14 residues. The ends lost 5 bases at V and 7 bases at J; junction bases unmatched: 6. From germline, CDR1 is MGHDK and CDR2 SYGVNS. CDR3 DNA: TGTGCCAGCAGTTACAGGGGGCGCGTGAATGAGCAGTTCTTC. This sequence encodes CASSYRGRVNEQFF.

V is TRBV7-2 and J is TRBJ2-1; D unresolved. The germline V gene encodes CDR1 SGHTA and CDR2 FQGNSA. CDR3 length equals 15 residues. The V end was cut by 1 base, the J end by 10 bases, with 17 bases between. In DNA, the CDR3 is TGTGCCAGCAGCTTAGGGCAGGTCCGAATTGGGGAGCAGTTCTTC. It codes for CASSLGQVRIGEQFF. The full variable domain, its missing parts supplied by reference TRBV7-2 and TRBJ2-1, is GAGVSQSPSNKVTEKGKDVELRCDPISGHTALYWYRQSLGQGLEFLIYFQGNSAPDKSGLPSDRFSAERTGGSVSTLTIQRTQQEDSAVYLCASSLGQVRIGEQFFGPGTRLTVL.

The chain links TRBV30 to TRBJ2-5; weak D call: TRBD1 (6 bases). Trimming removed 4 bases at V and 5 bases at J, with 23 bases between. Germline V CDR1 and CDR2: GTSNPN, SVGIG (reference sequence). The CDR3 is 16 amino acids. CDR3 nucleotides: TGTGCCTGGATTTCAAGGGTCAGGGGATCAGGGGAGACCCAGTACTTC. Translated: CAWISRVRGSGETQYF.

The chain recombines TRBV18 with TRBJ2-7; the D gene could be TRBD1 or TRBD2 (5 bases each). CDR3 size: 15 residues. In germline, CDR1 is KGHSH, CDR2 LQKENI. V was shortened by 3 bases and J by 0 bases, with 12 bases between the two germline ends. As DNA, the CDR3 is TGTGCCAGCTCACCCGGGGCCGCGAGCTCCTACGAGCAGTACTTC. Translating it yields CASSPGAASSYEQYF.

The rearrangement joins TRBV7-9 to TRBJ2-7, with 9 bases aligning to TRBD1. Germline trimming cut 5 bases from V and 2 bases from J; bases unmatched to any gene: 10. The CDR3 is made up of 16 amino acids. The V gene's germline CDR1 is SEHNR and CDR2 FQNEAQ (reference sequence). The CDR3 DNA is TGTGCCAGCAGCCGTGATCGGGACAGGGATGCCTACGAGCAGTACTTC. It specifies CASSRDRDRDAYEQYF.

This chain joins TRBV10-1 and TRBJ2-1, with D hard to call. The V end lost 0 bases, the J end lost 3 bases, and 9 bases lay between the germline ends. Germline CDR1 is WNHNN and CDR2 is SYGVQD (reference sequence). The CDR3 runs to 15 residues. In nucleotides, the CDR3 is TGCGCCAGCAGTGAGTCGAGTGGGCTCTACAATGAGCAGTTCTTC. This translates into CASSESSGLYNEQFF.

The genes are TRBV5-1 and TRBJ2-5, with 11 bases matching TRBD2. This CDR3 is built from 14 residues. V dropped 4 bases and J dropped 4; count of bases not matched to a gene: 3. Germline assignment: CDR1 SGHRS and CDR2 YFSETQ. CDR3 residues: CASSLAGGPETQYF. CDR3 nucleotides: TGCGCCAGCAGCCTAGCGGGGGGTCCAGAGACCCAGTACTTC. The full variable domain, completed using reference TRBV5-1 and TRBJ2-5, is KAGVTQTPRYLIKTRGQQVTLSCSPISGHRSVSWYQQTPGQGLQFLFEYFSETQRNKGNFPGRFSGRQFSNSRSEMNVSTLELGDSALYLCASSLAGGPETQYFGPGTRLLVL.

The chain couples TRBV6-5 to TRBJ1-2; a possible D gene is TRBD1 (6 bases). This CDR3 spans 14 amino acids. V was pared by 0 bases and J by 2 bases, with 7 bases between. The germline V gene encodes CDR1 MNHEY and CDR2 SVGAGI. The DNA of the CDR3 is TGTGCCAGCAGTTACTCGGGGGGCAACTATGGCTACACCTTC. Encoded protein: CASSYSGGNYGYTF.

The chain has TRBV18 and TRBJ1-1; tentatively, D is TRBD1 (5 bases). Between the trimmed V and J ends, which lost 5 bases and 5 bases, there was a span of 9 bases. Per germline, CDR1 KGHSH and CDR2 LQKENI. The CDR3 runs to 12 residues. This chain's CDR3 is CASSTGRTEAFF. For the CDR3, the DNA is TGTGCCAGCTCAACAGGTAGAACTGAAGCTTTCTTT.

The gene calls are TRBV4-1 and TRBJ1-6; TRBD1 is a possible D gene (6 bases). The germline V gene encodes CDR1 MGHRA and CDR2 YSYEKL. V shed 6 bases and J shed 4 bases, with 13 bases lying between them. CDR3 size: 15 residues. CDR3 region: CASSHRDIYNSPLHF. In DNA, the CDR3 is TGCGCCAGCAGTCACAGGGACATATATAATTCACCCCTCCACTTT.

The chain has TRBV11-2 and TRBJ1-2; weak D call: TRBD1 (5 bases). The germline V gene has CDR1 SGHAT and CDR2 FQNNGV. This CDR3 spans 14 amino acids. V was trimmed by 3 bases and J by 2 bases, leaving 10 bases between them. Here the CDR3 reads CASSFDRTNYGYTF. In nucleotides, the CDR3 is TGTGCCAGCAGCTTCGACAGAACCAACTATGGCTACACCTTC.

CDR3 bases: TGTGCCAGTAGTCCCTCGGCTGGGGGCGGCTATGGCTACACCTTC. Translating it yields CASSPSAGGGYGYTF. The V call is TRBV19, the J call TRBJ1-2; tentative D call: TRBD1 (6 bases). V dropped 5 bases and J dropped 4 bases, with 17 bases sitting between them. Per the germline V gene, CDR1 is LNHDA and CDR2 is SQIVND (reference sequence). This CDR3 is built from 15 residues.

The chain is built from TRBV5-1 and TRBJ1-2, with 7 bases fitting TRBD1. The J segment lost 4 bases and the V segment lost 2 bases, leaving 2 bases of the junction unmatched. There are 13 residues in the CDR3. The germline V gene encodes CDR1 SGHRS and CDR2 YFSETQ. The CDR3 loop reads CASSFRTGYGYTF. The CDR3, as DNA: TGCGCCAGCAGCTTTAGGACAGGCTATGGCTACACCTTC.

The rearrangement links TRBV5-1 to TRBJ2-5; possibly TRBD1 or TRBD2 for D (5 bases each). Germline V gene lookup returns CDR1 SGHRS and CDR2 YFSETQ. V lost 4 bases, J lost 5 bases, and 15 bases lay in between. This CDR3 is 14 amino acids long. The CDR3 DNA reads as TGCGCCAGCAGCGGTACCGGGACGTGGGAGACCCAGTACTTC. Protein sequence: CASSGTGTWETQYF. The variable domain in full, completed from reference TRBV5-1 and TRBJ2-5, reads KAGVTQTPRYLIKTRGQQVTLSCSPISGHRSVSWYQQTPGQGLQFLFEYFSETQRNKGNFPGRFSGRQFSNSRSEMNVSTLELGDSALYLCASSGTGTWETQYFGPGTRLLVL.

V and J are TRBV6-1 and TRBJ2-7; 7 nucleotides match TRBD2. Looked up from germline, CDR1 is MNHNS and CDR2 is SASEGT. J was trimmed by 2 bases and V by 4 bases; bases with no gene match: 5. This CDR3 region has 14 residues. The CDR3 spells CASSVTAGTYEQYF. CDR3 coding DNA: TGTGCCAGCAGTGTTACAGCGGGGACCTACGAGCAGTACTTC.

For this clone: Other DNA sequences from this sample encode an identical CDR3 as well. The chain joins TRBV5-1 to TRBJ2-1; 7 bases line up with TRBD2. The trim removed 1 base at V and 0 bases at J, leaving 4 bases unmatched. CDR1 is SGHRS and CDR2 is YFSETQ in the germline V gene. The CDR3 is 16 amino acids. CDR3 region: CASSLTRGSSYNEQFF. DNA of the CDR3: TGCGCCAGCAGCTTGACTCGCGGGAGCTCCTACAATGAGCAGTTCTTC.

This clone has only one observation. The gene calls are TRBV19 and TRBJ2-5, with D possibly being TRBD1 (5 bases). V shed 6 bases and J shed 5 bases, with 16 bases lying between them. CDR1 is LNHDA and CDR2 is SQIVND in the germline V gene (reference sequence). The CDR3 is made up of 14 amino acids. The CDR3 region has the DNA TGTGCCAGTAGGCTGGGGCCAGATTCGGAGACCCAGTACTTC. This encodes CASRLGPDSETQYF. The whole variable domain, remainder taken from reference TRBV19 and TRBJ2-5, is DGGITQSPKYLFRKEGQNVTLSCEQNLNHDAMYWYRQDPGQGLRLIYYSQIVNDFQKGDIAEGYSVSREKKESFPLTVTSAQKNPTAFYLCASRLGPDSETQYFGPGTRLLVL.

The V call is TRBV6-5, the J call TRBJ2-1; unclear D gene. The CDR3 covers 12 residues. Germline assignment: CDR1 MNHEY and CDR2 SVGAGI. Trimming stripped 6 bases from V and 4 bases from J, with 7 bases between. CDR3 protein: CASSPVYNEQFF. In DNA, the CDR3 is TGTGCCAGCAGCCCTGTATACAATGAGCAGTTCTTC.

This chain links TRBV4-1 with TRBJ2-5; D remains unclear. Trimming took off 0 bases at V and 7 bases at J, with 3 bases between the two ends. Germline CDR1 MGHRA, CDR2 YSYEKL. The CDR3 is 11 amino acids. The CDR3 DNA sequence: TGCGCCAGCAGCCAAGAGGGGACCCAGTACTTC. Translating it yields CASSQEGTQYF.

This clone appeared a single time. This chain joins TRBV7-2 and TRBJ2-3; 7 bases align to TRBD2. The CDR3 totals 16 residues. V trimming: 0 bases; J trimming: 2 bases; junction bases outside the gene matches: 5. Germline lookup yields CDR1 SGHTA and CDR2 FQGNSA. DNA for the CDR3: TGTGCCAGCAGCTTAGCCGGGAGGTTCCCCACAGATACGCAGTATTTT. Its protein is CASSLAGRFPTDTQYF. The full variable domain, completed using reference TRBV7-2 and TRBJ2-3, is GAGVSQSPSNKVTEKGKDVELRCDPISGHTALYWYRQSLGQGLEFLIYFQGNSAPDKSGLPSDRFSAERTGGSVSTLTIQRTQQEDSAVYLCASSLAGRFPTDTQYFGPGTRLTVL.

The chain uses TRBV19 and TRBJ2-4, with 14 bases aligning to TRBD2. Germline V gene data show CDR1 as LNHDA and CDR2 as SQIVND (reference sequence). The CDR3 length is 19 residues. The ends lost 4 bases at V and 1 base at J; junction bases unmatched: 9. The CDR3 coding sequence is TGTGCCAGTAGTAATCTAGGACTAGCGGGGGGCGAGGCCAAAAACATTCAGTACTTC. It is translated as CASSNLGLAGGEAKNIQYF.

CDR3 sequence: CAIGTKPIQSGELFF. The CDR3, as DNA: TGTGCCATCGGGACAAAGCCAATACAATCCGGGGAGCTGTTTTTT. The rearrangement uses TRBV10-3 and TRBJ2-2; D perhaps matches TRBD1 (6 bases). The CDR3 is 15 amino acids. V lost 8 bases and J 6 bases, leaving 19 bases between the germline ends. Germline V CDR1 and CDR2: ENHRY, SYGVKD.